These T cell receptor beta chains were read from a single sample in a study of beta chain features in type 1 diabetes. Clones were sequenced by immunoSEQ multiplex PCR, and TCRdb holds only the in-frame ones, with some missing. The sample lists 400,000 to 600,000 clones, 30% occurring once. The sequenced sample was naive CD4+ T cells from blood. These TCRs come from a man aged 18 to 29 in good health. Both conserved end residues are part of each CDR3. The order of the fields is V gene, D gene, J gene, clone size, CDR3 protein, CDR3 DNA. D genes are given only for firm matches. Rows may omit the clone size; those that give it use once, few, many or a size class.

V gene: TRBV10-3; D gene: TRBD1; J gene: TRBJ1-1; clone size: .; CDR3 protein: CAISELGQGMNTEAFF; CDR3 DNA: TGTGCCATCAGTGAGCTGGGACAGGGTATGAACACTGAAGCTTTCTTT
V gene: TRBV20-1; D gene: TRBD1; J gene: TRBJ1-2; clone size: .; CDR3 protein: CSAGQGLGYTF; CDR3 DNA: TGCAGTGCTGGACAGGGACTGGGCTACACCTTC
V gene: TRBV7-6; D gene: .; J gene: TRBJ2-3; clone size: .; CDR3 protein: CASSLVYSLDTQYF; CDR3 DNA: TGTGCCAGCAGCTTAGTGTACAGTCTGGATACGCAGTATTTT
V gene: TRBV10-3; D gene: TRBD2; J gene: TRBJ2-1; clone size: .; CDR3 protein: CAISLAGGSYNEQFF; CDR3 DNA: TGTGCCATCAGCCTAGCGGGAGGCTCCTACAATGAGCAGTTCTTC
V gene: TRBV25-1; D gene: .; J gene: TRBJ2-3; clone size: .; CDR3 protein: CASSAYRSGASTDTQYF; CDR3 DNA: TGTGCCAGCAGTGCCTATCGATCAGGGGCTAGCACAGATACGCAGTATTTT
V gene: TRBV25-1; D gene: .; J gene: TRBJ2-7; clone size: .; CDR3 protein: CASSALQVGRGYF; CDR3 DNA: TGTGCCAGCAGTGCGCTCCAGGTGGGCCGAGGGTACTTC
V gene: TRBV5-1; D gene: TRBD2; J gene: TRBJ2-3; clone size: .; CDR3 protein: CASSRLGSSGRADIDTQYF; CDR3 DNA: TGCGCCAGCAGCAGACTGGGCTCTAGCGGGAGGGCCGACATAGATACGCAGTATTTT
V gene: TRBV7-2; D gene: .; J gene: TRBJ2-5; clone size: .; CDR3 protein: CASSLSETQYF; CDR3 DNA: TGTGCCAGCAGCTTGTCGGAGACCCAGTACTTC
V gene: TRBV5-1; D gene: TRBD2; J gene: TRBJ2-7; clone size: .; CDR3 protein: CASSRGTSGNEQYF; CDR3 DNA: TGCGCCAGCAGCAGGGGGACTAGCGGGAACGAGCAGTACTTC
V gene: TRBV30; D gene: .; J gene: TRBJ2-5; clone size: .; CDR3 protein: CAWSDYGWDGALETQYF; CDR3 DNA: TGTGCCTGGAGTGATTATGGTTGGGACGGAGCCTTGGAGACCCAGTACTTC
V gene: TRBV5-4; D gene: TRBD2; J gene: TRBJ2-1; clone size: few; CDR3 protein: CASSKGLAEVLQYEQFF; CDR3 DNA: TGTGCCAGCAGCAAGGGACTAGCGGAGGTCCTACAATATGAGCAGTTCTTC
V gene: TRBV29-1; D gene: .; J gene: TRBJ1-4; clone size: few; CDR3 protein: CSVDGAKRGEKLFF; CDR3 DNA: TGCAGCGTTGATGGGGCGAAGCGGGGTGAAAAACTGTTTTTT
V gene: TRBV30; D gene: TRBD1; J gene: TRBJ2-1; clone size: .; CDR3 protein: CAWSVGAGGDEQFF; CDR3 DNA: TGTGCCTGGAGTGTAGGCGCAGGGGGCGATGAGCAGTTCTTC
V gene: TRBV7-9; D gene: TRBD2; J gene: TRBJ2-3; clone size: .; CDR3 protein: CASSFSSGGTDTQYF; CDR3 DNA: TGTGCCAGCAGCTTCTCTAGCGGGGGCACAGATACGCAGTATTTT
V gene: TRBV6-1; D gene: .; J gene: TRBJ2-3; clone size: few; CDR3 protein: CASRRTTDTQYF; CDR3 DNA: TGTGCCAGCAGAAGAACCACAGATACGCAGTATTTT
V gene: TRBV30; D gene: .; J gene: TRBJ2-1; clone size: few; CDR3 protein: CAWREQGRNEQFF; CDR3 DNA: TGTGCCTGGAGGGAACAGGGTCGGAATGAGCAGTTCTTC
V gene: TRBV7-2; D gene: TRBD1; J gene: TRBJ1-2; clone size: .; CDR3 protein: CASSLGWTGLGGYGYTF; CDR3 DNA: TGTGCCAGCAGCTTAGGATGGACAGGGCTGGGAGGGTATGGCTACACCTTC
V gene: TRBV9; D gene: TRBD2; J gene: TRBJ2-1; clone size: once; CDR3 protein: CASSPRTSGTSSYNEQFF; CDR3 DNA: TGTGCCAGCAGCCCTCGGACTAGCGGGACGAGCTCCTACAATGAGCAGTTCTTC
V gene: TRBV9; D gene: TRBD2; J gene: TRBJ2-7; clone size: few; CDR3 protein: CAIKSGRANWEQYF; CDR3 DNA: TGTGCCATCAAGAGCGGGAGGGCCAATTGGGAGCAGTACTTC
V gene: TRBV20-1; D gene: .; J gene: TRBJ2-7; clone size: few; CDR3 protein: CSAIMYEQYF; CDR3 DNA: TGCAGTGCTATAATGTATGAGCAGTACTTC
V gene: TRBV30; D gene: .; J gene: TRBJ1-1; clone size: .; CDR3 protein: CAWSEPEGYTEAFF; CDR3 DNA: TGTGCCTGGAGTGAGCCTGAGGGGTACACTGAAGCTTTCTTT
V gene: TRBV29-1; D gene: .; J gene: TRBJ1-1; clone size: .; CDR3 protein: CSVVATLEAFF; CDR3 DNA: TGCAGCGTTGTGGCCACTCTCGAAGCTTTCTTT
V gene: TRBV7-2; D gene: TRBD1; J gene: TRBJ2-4; clone size: few; CDR3 protein: CASSSQGEPKNIQYF; CDR3 DNA: TGTGCCAGCAGCTCACAGGGGGAGCCCAAAAACATTCAGTACTTC
V gene: TRBV30; D gene: .; J gene: TRBJ1-2; clone size: .; CDR3 protein: CAWSVTGYGGYTF; CDR3 DNA: TGTGCCTGGAGTGTAACAGGGTATGGTGGCTACACCTTC
V gene: TRBV2; D gene: TRBD1; J gene: TRBJ1-1; clone size: .; CDR3 protein: CASSPHRTGGTEAFF; CDR3 DNA: TGTGCCAGCAGCCCCCACCGGACAGGGGGCACTGAAGCTTTCTTT
V gene: TRBV6-6; D gene: TRBD1; J gene: TRBJ2-7; clone size: .; CDR3 protein: CASSPGTAPGQYF; CDR3 DNA: TGTGCCAGCAGTCCCGGGACAGCCCCCGGGCAGTACTTC
V gene: TRBV7-9; D gene: TRBD2; J gene: TRBJ2-1; clone size: .; CDR3 protein: CASSLTWSSGANEQFF; CDR3 DNA: TGTGCCAGCAGCTTAACTTGGTCTAGCGGGGCCAATGAGCAGTTCTTC
V gene: TRBV30; D gene: TRBD2; J gene: TRBJ2-3; clone size: .; CDR3 protein: CAWSGTSGILDTQYF; CDR3 DNA: TGTGCCTGGAGTGGAACTAGCGGGATTCTAGATACGCAGTATTTT
V gene: TRBV7-2; D gene: .; J gene: TRBJ1-1; clone size: .; CDR3 protein: CASSLGRGNTEAFF; CDR3 DNA: TGTGCCAGCAGCTTAGGTCGGGGGAACACTGAAGCTTTCTTT
V gene: TRBV9; D gene: .; J gene: TRBJ2-1; clone size: few; CDR3 protein: CASSVGGASYNEQFF; CDR3 DNA: TGTGCCAGCAGCGTAGGGGGAGCCTCCTACAATGAGCAGTTCTTC
V gene: TRBV5-1; D gene: .; J gene: TRBJ2-1; clone size: .; CDR3 protein: CASSLERSGYEQFF; CDR3 DNA: TGCGCCAGCAGCTTGGAGCGTTCCGGGTATGAGCAGTTCTTC
V gene: TRBV30; D gene: .; J gene: TRBJ1-1; clone size: .; CDR3 protein: CAWSASLMNTEAFF; CDR3 DNA: TGTGCCTGGAGTGCATCCCTTATGAACACTGAAGCTTTCTTT
V gene: TRBV13; D gene: TRBD1; J gene: TRBJ2-4; clone size: .; CDR3 protein: CASSSRDRVAKNIQYF; CDR3 DNA: TGTGCCAGCAGCTCCCGGGACAGGGTAGCCAAAAACATTCAGTACTTC
V gene: TRBV18; D gene: .; J gene: TRBJ2-1; clone size: .; CDR3 protein: CASSPPVQGGYNEQFF; CDR3 DNA: TGTGCCAGCTCACCACCCGTACAGGGAGGGTACAATGAGCAGTTCTTC
V gene: TRBV27; D gene: TRBD2; J gene: TRBJ2-1; clone size: few; CDR3 protein: CASSKAGSYNEQFF; CDR3 DNA: TGTGCCAGCAGTAAAGCGGGGTCCTACAATGAGCAGTTCTTC
V gene: TRBV7-2; D gene: TRBD2; J gene: TRBJ2-1; clone size: few; CDR3 protein: CASSSRLAGSYNEQFF; CDR3 DNA: TGTGCCAGCAGCTCTCGACTAGCGGGATCCTACAATGAGCAGTTCTTC
V gene: TRBV15; D gene: TRBD1; J gene: TRBJ2-7; clone size: few; CDR3 protein: CATSPRTRDRQYF; CDR3 DNA: TGTGCCACCAGCCCCCGCACCAGGGACAGGCAGTACTTC
V gene: TRBV28; D gene: .; J gene: TRBJ1-5; clone size: .; CDR3 protein: CASSLGGGRQPQHF; CDR3 DNA: TGTGCCAGCAGTTTAGGAGGGGGACGACAGCCCCAGCATTTT
V gene: TRBV7-2; D gene: .; J gene: TRBJ1-1; clone size: few; CDR3 protein: CASSPGGLWNTEAFF; CDR3 DNA: TGTGCCAGCAGCCCCGGGGGGCTTTGGAACACTGAAGCTTTCTTT
V gene: TRBV19; D gene: TRBD2; J gene: TRBJ2-1; clone size: few; CDR3 protein: CASSIVLAGGNEQFF; CDR3 DNA: TGTGCCAGTAGTATAGTTCTAGCGGGAGGTAATGAGCAGTTCTTC
V gene: TRBV30; D gene: TRBD2; J gene: TRBJ2-1; clone size: few; CDR3 protein: CAWSVRLGLAGGYNEQFF; CDR3 DNA: TGTGCCTGGAGTGTACGGTTAGGACTAGCGGGAGGGTACAATGAGCAGTTCTTC
V gene: TRBV5-1; D gene: TRBD2; J gene: TRBJ2-3; clone size: few; CDR3 protein: CASSFASGSTDTQYF; CDR3 DNA: TGCGCCAGCAGCTTTGCTAGCGGTAGCACAGATACGCAGTATTTT
V gene: TRBV10-3; D gene: .; J gene: TRBJ2-2; clone size: .; CDR3 protein: CATGTGELFF; CDR3 DNA: TGTGCCACCGGCACCGGGGAGCTGTTTTTT
V gene: TRBV7-9; D gene: .; J gene: TRBJ2-1; clone size: few; CDR3 protein: CASSGRSYNEQFF; CDR3 DNA: TGTGCCAGCTCGGGGCGGTCCTACAATGAGCAGTTCTTC
V gene: TRBV9; D gene: TRBD2; J gene: TRBJ2-7; clone size: .; CDR3 protein: CASSALAGGVAYEQYF; CDR3 DNA: TGTGCCAGCAGCGCCTTAGCGGGAGGGGTTGCCTACGAGCAGTACTTC